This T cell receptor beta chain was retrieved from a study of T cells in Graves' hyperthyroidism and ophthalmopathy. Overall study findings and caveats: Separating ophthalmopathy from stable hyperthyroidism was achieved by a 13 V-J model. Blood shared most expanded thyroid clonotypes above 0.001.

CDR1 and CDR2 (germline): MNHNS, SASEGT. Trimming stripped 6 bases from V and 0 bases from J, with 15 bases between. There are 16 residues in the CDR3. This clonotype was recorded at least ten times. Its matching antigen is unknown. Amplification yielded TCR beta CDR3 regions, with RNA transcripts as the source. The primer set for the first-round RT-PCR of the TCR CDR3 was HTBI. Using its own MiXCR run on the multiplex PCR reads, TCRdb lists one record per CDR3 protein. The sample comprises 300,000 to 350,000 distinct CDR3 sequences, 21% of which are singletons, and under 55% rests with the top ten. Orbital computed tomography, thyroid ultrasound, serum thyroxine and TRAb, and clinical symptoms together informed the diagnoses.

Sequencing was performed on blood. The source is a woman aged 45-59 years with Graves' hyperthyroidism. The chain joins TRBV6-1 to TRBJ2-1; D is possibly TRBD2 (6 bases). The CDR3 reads CASSTGRAGSYNEQFF. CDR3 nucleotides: TGTGCCAGCAGCACGGGGAGAGCGGGCTCCTACAATGAGCAGTTCTTC.